This record looks at one TCR beta chain sequence and its context. Its specificity is not known. The source of the sample is a study of T cell responses to AZD1222 COVID-19 vaccine. Assay: immunoSEQ multiplex PCR; the TCRdb copy retains only in-frame clones and omits some. The sample comprises over 90,000 clones, around 89% of which are singletons, and over 10% rests with the top ten. Study-wide results and caveats: Females outnumbered males among donors, who were mostly white British; clonal diversity was possibly underestimated. Nearly half of spike-specific TCRs reportedly go after variant regions that carry no mutations. Repertoires were obtained only post-peak T cell response.

V was pared by 3 bases and J by 5 bases, with 20 bases between. Germline V gives CDR1 SGDLS, CDR2 YYNGEE. The CDR3 totals 16 residues. The sequenced sample was peripheral blood, obtained 28 days after the second AZD1222 dose. The chain links TRBV9 to TRBJ2-5; perhaps D is TRBD1 or TRBD2 (5 bases each). This sequence was found in an adult who received the AZD1222 COVID-19 vaccine. The CDR3, as DNA: TGTGCCAGCAGCGCACGGGACCGGAGTTATAGGGAGACCCAGTACTTC. It encodes CASSARDRSYRETQYF.